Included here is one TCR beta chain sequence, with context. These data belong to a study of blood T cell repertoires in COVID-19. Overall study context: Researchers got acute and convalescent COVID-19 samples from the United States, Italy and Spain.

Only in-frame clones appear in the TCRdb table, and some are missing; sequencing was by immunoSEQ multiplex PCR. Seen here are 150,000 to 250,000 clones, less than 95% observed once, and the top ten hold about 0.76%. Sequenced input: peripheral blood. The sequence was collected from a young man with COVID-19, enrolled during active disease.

CDR3 sequence: CASSFGQGLNSPLHF. The CDR3, as DNA: TGTGCCAGCAGTTTTGGGCAGGGCCTGAATTCACCCCTCCACTTT. This chain connects TRBV27 to TRBJ1-6, with D tentatively TRBD1 (5 bases). Between the trimmed V and J ends, which lost 3 bases and 7 bases, there was a span of 13 bases. This CDR3 comprises 15 residues. Per germline, CDR1 MNHEY and CDR2 SMNVEV (reference sequence).